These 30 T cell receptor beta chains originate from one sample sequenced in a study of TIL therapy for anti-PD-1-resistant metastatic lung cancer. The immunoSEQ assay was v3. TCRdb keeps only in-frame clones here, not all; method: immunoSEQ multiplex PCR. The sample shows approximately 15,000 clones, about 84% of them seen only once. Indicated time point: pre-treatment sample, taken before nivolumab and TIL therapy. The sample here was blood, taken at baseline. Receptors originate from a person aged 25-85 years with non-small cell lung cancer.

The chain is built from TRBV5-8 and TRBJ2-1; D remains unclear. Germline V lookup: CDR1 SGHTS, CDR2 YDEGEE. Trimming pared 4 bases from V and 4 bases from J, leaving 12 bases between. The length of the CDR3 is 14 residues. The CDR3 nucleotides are TGTGCCAGCAGCCCCGGCCACCAGTACAATGAGCAGTTCTTC. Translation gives CASSPGHQYNEQFF.

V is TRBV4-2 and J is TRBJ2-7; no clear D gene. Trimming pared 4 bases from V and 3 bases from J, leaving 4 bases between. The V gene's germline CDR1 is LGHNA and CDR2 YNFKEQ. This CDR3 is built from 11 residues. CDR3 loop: CASSRDYEQYF. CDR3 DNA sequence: TGTGCCAGCAGCCGCGACTACGAGCAGTACTTC.

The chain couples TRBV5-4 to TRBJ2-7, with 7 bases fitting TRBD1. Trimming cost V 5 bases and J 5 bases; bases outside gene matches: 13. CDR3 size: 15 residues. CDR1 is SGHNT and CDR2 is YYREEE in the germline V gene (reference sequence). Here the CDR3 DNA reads TGTGCCAGCAGGGGGGACAGAGCATCCTTAAACGAGCAGTACTTC. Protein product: CASRGDRASLNEQYF.

The CDR3 nucleotides are TGCGCCAGCAGCCCTCAAGGAGGTGCTTCTGGGGAGCAGTACTTC. As protein: CASSPQGGASGEQYF. The chain combines TRBV4-3 with TRBJ2-7, with D maybe TRBD2 (5 bases). The CDR3 loop spans 15 amino acids. The V and J ends lost 4 bases and 7 bases respectively, with 20 bases between them. Germline V gene lookup returns CDR1 LGHNA and CDR2 YSLEER.

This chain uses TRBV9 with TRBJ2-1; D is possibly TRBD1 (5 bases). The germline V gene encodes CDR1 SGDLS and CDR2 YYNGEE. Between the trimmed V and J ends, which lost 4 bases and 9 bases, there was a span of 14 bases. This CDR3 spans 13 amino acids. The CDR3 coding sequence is TGTGCCAGCAGCTTGGGGCTGTTCGGTGAGCAGTTCTTC. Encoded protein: CASSLGLFGEQFF.

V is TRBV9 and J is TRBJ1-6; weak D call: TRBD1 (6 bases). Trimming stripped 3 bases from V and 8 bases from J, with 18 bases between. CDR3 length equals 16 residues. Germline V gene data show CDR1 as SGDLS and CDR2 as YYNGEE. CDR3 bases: TGTGCCAGCAGCGAGGGGGGGGCGACACGGCATTCACCCCTCCACTTT. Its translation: CASSEGGATRHSPLHF.

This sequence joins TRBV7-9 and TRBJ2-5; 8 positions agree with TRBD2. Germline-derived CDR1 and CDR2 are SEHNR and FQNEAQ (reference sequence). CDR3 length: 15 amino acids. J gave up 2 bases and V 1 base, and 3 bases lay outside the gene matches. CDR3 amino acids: CASSLGRGGQETQYF. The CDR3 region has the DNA TGTGCCAGCAGCTTAGGACGGGGGGGTCAAGAGACCCAGTACTTC.

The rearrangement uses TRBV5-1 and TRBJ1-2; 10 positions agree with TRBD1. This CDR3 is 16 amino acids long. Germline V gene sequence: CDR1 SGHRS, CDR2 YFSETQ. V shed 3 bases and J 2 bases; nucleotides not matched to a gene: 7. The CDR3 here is CASSSGTGQGNYGYTF. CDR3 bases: TGCGCCAGCAGCTCTGGAACGGGACAGGGGAACTATGGCTACACCTTC. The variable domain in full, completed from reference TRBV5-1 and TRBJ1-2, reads KAGVTQTPRYLIKTRGQQVTLSCSPISGHRSVSWYQQTPGQGLQFLFEYFSETQRNKGNFPGRFSGRQFSNSRSEMNVSTLELGDSALYLCASSSGTGQGNYGYTFGSGTRLTVV.

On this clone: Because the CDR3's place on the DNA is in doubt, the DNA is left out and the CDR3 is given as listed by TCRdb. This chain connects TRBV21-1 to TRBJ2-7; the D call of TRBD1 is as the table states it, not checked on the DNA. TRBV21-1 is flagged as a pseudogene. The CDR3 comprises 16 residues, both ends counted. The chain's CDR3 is CASSKSVWGWGNEQYV.

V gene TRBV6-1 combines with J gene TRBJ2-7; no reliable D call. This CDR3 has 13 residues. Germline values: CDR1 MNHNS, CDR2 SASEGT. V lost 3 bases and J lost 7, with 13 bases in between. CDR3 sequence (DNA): TGTGCCAGCAGTGAGGTCCCGGGCAGTGAGCAGTACGTC. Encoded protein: CASSEVPGSEQYV.

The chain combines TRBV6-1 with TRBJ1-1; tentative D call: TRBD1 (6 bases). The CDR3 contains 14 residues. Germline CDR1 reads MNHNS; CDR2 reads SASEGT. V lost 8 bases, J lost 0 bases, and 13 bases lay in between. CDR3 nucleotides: TGTGCCAGCCGAGGGGGGGCATTGAACACTGAAGCTTTCTTT. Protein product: CASRGGALNTEAFF.

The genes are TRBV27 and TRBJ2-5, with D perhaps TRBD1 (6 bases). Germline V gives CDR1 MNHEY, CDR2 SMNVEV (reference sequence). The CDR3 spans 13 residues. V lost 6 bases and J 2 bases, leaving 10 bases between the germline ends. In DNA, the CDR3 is TGTGCCAGCAGAGTACAGGGACAAGAGACCCAGTACTTC. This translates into CASRVQGQETQYF.

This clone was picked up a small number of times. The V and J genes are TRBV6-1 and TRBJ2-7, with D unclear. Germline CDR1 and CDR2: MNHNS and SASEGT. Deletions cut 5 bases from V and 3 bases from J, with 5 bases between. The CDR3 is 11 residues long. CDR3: CASSNFYEQYF. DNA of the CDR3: TGTGCCAGCAGTAACTTCTACGAGCAGTACTTC.

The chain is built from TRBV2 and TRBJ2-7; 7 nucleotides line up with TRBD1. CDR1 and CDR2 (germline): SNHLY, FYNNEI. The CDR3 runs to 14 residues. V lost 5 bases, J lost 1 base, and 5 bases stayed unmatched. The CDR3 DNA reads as TGTGCCAGCAGTCACAGGACAGGTTCCTACGAGCAGTACTTC. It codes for CASSHRTGSYEQYF.

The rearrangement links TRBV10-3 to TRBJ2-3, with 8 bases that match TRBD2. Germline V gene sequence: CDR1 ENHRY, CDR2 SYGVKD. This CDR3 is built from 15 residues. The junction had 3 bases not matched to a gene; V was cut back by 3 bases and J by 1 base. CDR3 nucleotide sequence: TGTGCCATCAGTGAAGAAGCGGGGGGCACAGATACGCAGTATTTT. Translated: CAISEEAGGTDTQYF.

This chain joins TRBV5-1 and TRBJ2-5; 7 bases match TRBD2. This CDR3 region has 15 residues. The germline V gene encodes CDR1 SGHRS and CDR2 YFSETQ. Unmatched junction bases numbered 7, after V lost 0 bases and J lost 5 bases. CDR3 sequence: CASSLEQREGETQYF. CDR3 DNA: TGCGCCAGCAGCTTGGAGCAGCGGGAAGGGGAGACCCAGTACTTC.

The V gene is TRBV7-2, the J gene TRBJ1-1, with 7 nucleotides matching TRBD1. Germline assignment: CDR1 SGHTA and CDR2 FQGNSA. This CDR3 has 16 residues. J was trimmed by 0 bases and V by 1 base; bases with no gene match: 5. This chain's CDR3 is CASSLGGGGMNTEAFF. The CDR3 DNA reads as TGTGCCAGCAGCTTAGGAGGGGGCGGGATGAACACTGAAGCTTTCTTT.

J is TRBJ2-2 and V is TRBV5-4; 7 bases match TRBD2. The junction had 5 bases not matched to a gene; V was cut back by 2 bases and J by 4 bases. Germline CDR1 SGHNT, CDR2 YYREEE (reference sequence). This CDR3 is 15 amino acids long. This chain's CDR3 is CASSFGGSRTGELFF. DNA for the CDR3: TGTGCCAGCAGCTTCGGCGGGAGTCGCACCGGGGAGCTGTTTTTT.

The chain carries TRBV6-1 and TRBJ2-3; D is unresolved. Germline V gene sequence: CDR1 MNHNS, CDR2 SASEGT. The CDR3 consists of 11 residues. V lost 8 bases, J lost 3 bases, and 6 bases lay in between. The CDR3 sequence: CASRLTDTQYF. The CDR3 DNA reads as TGTGCCAGCCGGCTGACAGATACGCAGTATTTT.

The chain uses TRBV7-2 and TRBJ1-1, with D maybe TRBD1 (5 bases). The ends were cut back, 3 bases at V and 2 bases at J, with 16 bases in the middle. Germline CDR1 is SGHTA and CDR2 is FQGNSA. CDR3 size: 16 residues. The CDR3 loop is CASSFGGTSSNTEAFF. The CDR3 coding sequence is TGTGCCAGCAGCTTTGGGGGTACGTCCAGCAACACTGAAGCTTTCTTT.

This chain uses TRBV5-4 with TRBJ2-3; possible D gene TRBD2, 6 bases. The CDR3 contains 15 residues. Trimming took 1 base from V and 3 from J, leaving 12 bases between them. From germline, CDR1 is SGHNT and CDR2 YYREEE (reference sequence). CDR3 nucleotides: TGTGCCAGCAGCTTGCCGGGAGTGCAGACAGATACGCAGTATTTT. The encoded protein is CASSLPGVQTDTQYF. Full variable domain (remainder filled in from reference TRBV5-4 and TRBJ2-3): ETGVTQSPTHLIKTRGQQVTLRCSSQSGHNTVSWYQQALGQGPQFIFQYYREEENGRGNFPPRFSGLQFPNYSSELNVNALELDDSALYLCASSLPGVQTDTQYFGPGTRLTVL.

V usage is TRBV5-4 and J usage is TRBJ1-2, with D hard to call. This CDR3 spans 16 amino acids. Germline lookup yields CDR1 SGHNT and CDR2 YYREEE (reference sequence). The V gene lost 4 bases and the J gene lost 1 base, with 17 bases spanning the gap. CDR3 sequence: CASSPGGPRFNYGYTF. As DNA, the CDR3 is TGTGCCAGCAGCCCCGGTGGGCCTAGGTTTAACTATGGCTACACCTTC.

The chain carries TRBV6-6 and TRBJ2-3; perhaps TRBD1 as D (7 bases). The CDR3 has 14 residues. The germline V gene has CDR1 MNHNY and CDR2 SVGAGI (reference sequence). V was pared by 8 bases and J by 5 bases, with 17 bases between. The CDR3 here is CASVPGQGGDTQYF. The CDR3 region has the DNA TGTGCCAGCGTCCCCGGCCAGGGGGGAGATACGCAGTATTTT.

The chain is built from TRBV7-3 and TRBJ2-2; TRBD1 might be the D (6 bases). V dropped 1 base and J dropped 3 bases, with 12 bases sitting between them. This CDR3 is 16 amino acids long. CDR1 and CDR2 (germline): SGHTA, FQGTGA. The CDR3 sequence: CASSLRDTSDTGELFF. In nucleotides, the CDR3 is TGTGCCAGCAGCTTAAGGGACACCTCAGACACCGGGGAGCTGTTTTTT.

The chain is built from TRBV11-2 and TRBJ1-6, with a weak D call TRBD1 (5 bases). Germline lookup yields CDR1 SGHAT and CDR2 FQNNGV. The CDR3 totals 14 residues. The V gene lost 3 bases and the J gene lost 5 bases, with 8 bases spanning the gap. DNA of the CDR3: TGTGCCAGCAGCTTTGGCAGGGATAATTCACCCCTCCACTTT. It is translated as CASSFGRDNSPLHF. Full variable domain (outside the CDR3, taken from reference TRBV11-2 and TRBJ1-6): EAGVAQSPRYKIIEKRQSVAFWCNPISGHATLYWYQQILGQGPKLLIQFQNNGVVDDSQLPKDRFSAERLKGVDSTLKIQPAKLEDSAVYLCASSFGRDNSPLHFGNGTRLTVT.

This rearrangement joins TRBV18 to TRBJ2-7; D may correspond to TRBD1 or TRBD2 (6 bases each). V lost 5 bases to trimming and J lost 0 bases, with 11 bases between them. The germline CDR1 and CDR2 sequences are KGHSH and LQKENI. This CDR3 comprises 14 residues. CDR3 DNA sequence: TGTGCCAGCTCATCCCCGGGGGCCTCCTACGAGCAGTACTTC. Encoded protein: CASSSPGASYEQYF.

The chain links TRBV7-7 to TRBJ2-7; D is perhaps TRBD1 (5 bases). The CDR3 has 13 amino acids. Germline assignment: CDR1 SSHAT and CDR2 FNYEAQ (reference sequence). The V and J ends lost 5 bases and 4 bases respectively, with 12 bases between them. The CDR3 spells CASSLGPRYEQYF. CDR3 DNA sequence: TGTGCCAGCAGCCTGGGGCCCAGGTACGAGCAGTACTTC.

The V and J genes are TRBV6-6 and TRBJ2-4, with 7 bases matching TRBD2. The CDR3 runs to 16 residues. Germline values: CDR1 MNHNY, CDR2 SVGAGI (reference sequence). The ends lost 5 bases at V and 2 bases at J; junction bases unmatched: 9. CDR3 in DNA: TGTGCCAGCAGTCCGACTAGCTCCTCTCCCAAAAACATTCAGTACTTC. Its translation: CASSPTSSSPKNIQYF.

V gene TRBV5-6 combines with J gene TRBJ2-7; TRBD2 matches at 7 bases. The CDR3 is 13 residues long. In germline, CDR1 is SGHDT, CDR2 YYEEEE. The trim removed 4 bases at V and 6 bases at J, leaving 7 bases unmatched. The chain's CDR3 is CASSLRGLPEQYV. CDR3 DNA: TGTGCCAGCAGCCTTCGGGGACTACCCGAGCAGTACGTC.

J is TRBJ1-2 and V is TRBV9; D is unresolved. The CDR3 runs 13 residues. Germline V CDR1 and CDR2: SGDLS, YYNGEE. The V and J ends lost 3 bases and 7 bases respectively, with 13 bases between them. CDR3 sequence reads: CASSAMPGLGYTF. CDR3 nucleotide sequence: TGTGCCAGCAGCGCAATGCCGGGTCTTGGCTACACCTTC.